The 18 T cell receptor beta chains listed next were all sequenced from one sample in a study of early T cells in non-severe SARS-CoV-2 infection. One entry per CDR3 protein results from TCRdb running MiXCR on the 5' RACE reads. This sample carries around 70,000 distinct CDR3 sequences, around a sixth of them seen once, and the ten largest clones take about 12%. Sequencing was done on a sample of whole blood. These TCRs come from an adult who was a healthcare worker with PCR-confirmed SARS-CoV-2 infection or an uninfected control (not recorded which).

This clonotype was seen only a few times. The chain has TRBV7-3 and TRBJ1-6; 9 bases align to TRBD1. Germline V gene lookup returns CDR1 SGHTA and CDR2 FQGTGA. Trimming removed 2 bases from V and 7 bases from J; junction bases left unmatched: 3. The CDR3 covers 15 residues. This CDR3 is CASSLSGQGNSPLHF. CDR3 bases: TGTGCCAGCAGCTTATCGGGACAGGGAAATTCACCCCTCCACTTT.

The J gene is TRBJ2-3, the V gene TRBV11-2; D gene uncertain. CDR3 size: 14 residues. V was shortened by 3 bases and J by 4 bases, with 11 bases between the two germline ends. Germline assignment: CDR1 SGHAT and CDR2 FQNNGV. CDR3 residues: CASSFPGNPDTQYF. The CDR3 DNA sequence: TGTGCCAGCAGCTTCCCGGGTAATCCAGATACGCAGTATTTT.

This clonotype was counted only a few times. The V call is TRBV9, the J call TRBJ2-7; a possible D gene is TRBD1 (6 bases). Deletions cut 0 bases from V and 2 bases from J, with 9 bases between. The germline CDR1 and CDR2 sequences are SGDLS and YYNGEE. The CDR3 has 14 residues. The CDR3 loop reads CASSVGDTPYEQYF. CDR3 nucleotides: TGTGCCAGCAGCGTAGGGGACACCCCCTACGAGCAGTACTTC.

This clonotype was picked up many times. The chain has TRBV20-1 and TRBJ2-5, with 7 bases aligning to TRBD1. The CDR3 runs to 15 residues. The germline CDR1 and CDR2 sequences are DFQATT and SNEGSKA (reference sequence). The ends lost 6 bases at V and 1 base at J; junction bases unmatched: 11. CDR3 bases: TGCAGTGCGACGATTTGGACAGGACCCCAAGAGACCCAGTACTTC. This gives the protein CSATIWTGPQETQYF.

This clonotype came up many times. The chain carries TRBV20-1 and TRBJ1-5; D perhaps matches TRBD1 (6 bases). This CDR3 spans 15 amino acids. Trimming stripped 3 bases from V and 0 bases from J, with 12 bases between. The germline gives CDR1 DFQATT, CDR2 SNEGSKA (reference sequence). The chain's CDR3 is CSARDRQHSNQPQHF. The CDR3 nucleotides read TGCAGTGCTAGGGACAGACAACATAGCAATCAGCCCCAGCATTTT.

Turning to this clonotype: The CDR3 does not end in the conserved phenylalanine or tryptophan, so this is likely a read error. The chain joins TRBV5-1 to TRBJ2-5; D may be TRBD2 (6 bases). Trimming removed 4 bases from V and 2 bases from J, with 12 bases in between. The germline V gene has CDR1 SGHRS and CDR2 YFSETQ. This CDR3 region has 14 residues. The CDR3 region is CASSTGTQQETQYS. In DNA form, the CDR3 reads TGCGCCAGCAGCACCGGGACTCAGCAAGAGACCCAGTACTCC.

There are a few counts of this clonotype. This rearrangement joins TRBV29-1 to TRBJ1-2, with D possibly TRBD1 on 5 matching bases. Trimming stripped 8 bases from V and 7 bases from J, with 17 bases between. The CDR3 consists of 12 residues. In germline, CDR1 is SQVTM, CDR2 ANQGSEA. CDR3 region: CSPGDPSVGYTF. For the CDR3, the DNA is TGCAGCCCCGGGGACCCGTCGGTTGGCTACACCTTC. Variable domain in full (rest from reference TRBV29-1 and TRBJ1-2): SAVISQKPSRDICQRGTSLTIQCQVDSQVTMMFWYRQQPGQSLTLIATANQGSEATYESGFVIDKFPISRPNLTFSTLTVSNMSPEDSSIYLCSPGDPSVGYTFGSGTRLTVV.

This clonotype was counted ten times or more. The chain employs TRBV30 and TRBJ2-2, with D unresolved. Germline V gene lookup returns CDR1 GTSNPN and CDR2 SVGIG (reference sequence). The ends were cut back, 4 bases at V and 1 base at J, with 10 bases in the middle. This CDR3 is built from 14 residues. As DNA, the CDR3 is TGTGCCTGGAACTTTCGGGTGAACACCGGGGAGCTGTTTTTT. As protein: CAWNFRVNTGELFF. Combining the CDR3 with reference TRBV30 and TRBJ2-2 gives the whole variable domain SQTIHQWPATLVQPVGSPLSLECTVEGTSNPNLYWYRQAAGRGLQLLFYSVGIGQISSEVPQNLSASRPQDRQFILSSKKLLLSDSGFYLCAWNFRVNTGELFFGEGSRLTVL.

This clonotype came up a few times. The V gene is TRBV30, the J gene TRBJ2-7, with 9 positions matching TRBD1. J gave up 3 bases and V 3 bases, and 6 bases lay outside the gene matches. The germline gives CDR1 GTSNPN, CDR2 SVGIG (reference sequence). The CDR3 extends over 14 amino acids. In nucleotides, the CDR3 is TGTGCCTGGAGCACTGGACAGGGGAGCTACGAGCAGTACTTC. This encodes CAWSTGQGSYEQYF.

This clonotype has at least ten counts. The V call is TRBV7-2, the J call TRBJ1-6, with 10 bases matching TRBD1. This CDR3 contains 15 residues. The V gene's germline CDR1 is SGHTA and CDR2 FQGNSA. J lost 9 bases, V lost 5 bases, and 7 bases had no gene match. This chain's CDR3 is CASSPGTGVGSPLHF. CDR3 sequence (DNA): TGTGCCAGCAGCCCCGGGACAGGGGTAGGTTCACCCCTCCACTTT. Variable domain in full (rest from reference TRBV7-2 and TRBJ1-6): GAGVSQSPSNKVTEKGKDVELRCDPISGHTALYWYRQSLGQGLEFLIYFQGNSAPDKSGLPSDRFSAERTGGSVSTLTIQRTQQEDSAVYLCASSPGTGVGSPLHFGNGTRLTVT.

The rearrangement uses TRBV29-1 and TRBJ1-5; unclear D gene. The V and J ends lost 4 bases and 6 bases respectively, with 7 bases between them. Germline V gene lookup returns CDR1 SQVTM and CDR2 ANQGSEA. The CDR3 is made up of 11 amino acids. CDR3 DNA sequence: TGCAGCGTTGCCGTACGTCAGCCCCAGCATTTT. Encoded protein: CSVAVRQPQHF.

V gene TRBV28 combines with J gene TRBJ1-3; 11 bases are shared with TRBD1. Germline V gene lookup returns CDR1 MDHEN and CDR2 SYDVKM. This CDR3 region has 16 residues. Unmatched junction bases numbered 4, after V lost 6 bases and J lost 0 bases. The CDR3 protein is CASRLGTGGSGNTIYF. The DNA for the CDR3 is TGTGCCAGCAGATTAGGGACAGGGGGCTCTGGAAACACCATATATTTT.

This clonotype was counted only a few times. This chain joins TRBV7-6 and TRBJ1-2; the D gene is possibly TRBD1 (6 bases). The CDR3 has 16 residues. Deletions cut 1 base from V and 4 bases from J, with 16 bases between. Germline V gene sequence: CDR1 SGHVS, CDR2 FNYEAQ. The CDR3 nucleotides read TGTGCCAGCAGCTTAGAGACAGGAGGGGAGTTCTATGGCTACACCTTC. Its translation: CASSLETGGEFYGYTF.

The V gene is TRBV11-2, the J gene TRBJ1-1; 8 bases are shared with TRBD1. Germline lookup yields CDR1 SGHAT and CDR2 FQNNGV. With 4 bases clipped from V and 6 bases from J, the junction kept 10 bases outside the gene matches. The CDR3 runs to 15 residues. The CDR3 reads CASSSTSSTGAEAFF. In DNA, the CDR3 is TGTGCCAGCAGCTCTACCTCCTCGACAGGGGCTGAAGCTTTCTTT.

The chain is built from TRBV6-1 and TRBJ1-5; D is unclear. V lost 8 bases and J lost 3, with 11 bases in between. Germline CDR1 is MNHNS and CDR2 is SASEGT. CDR3 length: 13 residues. The CDR3 bases are TGTGCCAGCTGTGGCCAGTACAATCAGCCCCAGCATTTT. As protein: CASCGQYNQPQHF.

This clonotype came up many times. The chain employs TRBV6-1 and TRBJ2-5; D remains ambiguous. In germline, CDR1 is MNHNS, CDR2 SASEGT. This CDR3 has 16 amino acids. Trimming removed 3 bases at V and 0 bases at J, with 14 bases between. The CDR3 bases are TGTGCCAGCAGTGATATAGCCAGGCGGTACCAAGAGACCCAGTACTTC. Protein product: CASSDIARRYQETQYF.

The V gene is TRBV6-5, the J gene TRBJ1-5; 10 bases line up with TRBD1. V lost 6 bases, J lost 6 bases, and 5 bases stayed unmatched. The CDR3 contains 14 residues. The germline gives CDR1 MNHEY, CDR2 SVGAGI. The CDR3 is CASSPGTGAQPQHF. CDR3 bases: TGTGCCAGCAGCCCGGGGACAGGGGCTCAGCCCCAGCATTTT.

This clonotype was recorded at least ten times. The rearrangement uses TRBV24-1 and TRBJ2-2; D remains unclear. CDR1 KGHDR and CDR2 SFDVKD come from the germline V gene. V shed 4 bases and J shed 3 bases, with 8 bases lying between them. This CDR3 comprises 14 residues. The CDR3 sequence is CATSDPVHTGELFF. The CDR3 nucleotides are TGTGCCACCAGTGACCCGGTCCACACCGGGGAGCTGTTTTTT.